The sequence of this T cell receptor beta chain was determined in a study of blood T cell repertoires in COVID-19. This clone was seen just once. CDR3 size: 16 residues. V was trimmed by 4 bases and J by 2 bases, leaving 13 bases between them. The germline V gene encodes CDR1 SGHRS and CDR2 YFSETQ. Original processing methods: The authors estimated nucleated cell counts from reference gene primer amplification. Some clones are missing from TCRdb's copy, which holds only in-frame ones; the method was immunoSEQ multiplex PCR. The DNA was the basis for D and trimming; V, J and clone size are from that table. The data show around 160,000 clones, 75% to 90% seen once.

This receptor was identified in a human donor in a cohort sampled during active COVID-19. Sequencing was done on a sample of peripheral blood. The V gene is TRBV5-1, the J gene TRBJ2-6; tentative D call: TRBD1 (5 bases). CDR3 nucleotides: TGCGCCAGCAGCGCCCCCCAGGGTCCTGGGGCCAACGTCCTGACTTTC. It encodes CASSAPQGPGANVLTF.